The sequence of this TCR beta chain was determined in a study of CD8 T cells in Susac syndrome. RNA was extracted with the RNeasy kit, and a quantity of about 0.45 to 1 ug was reverse transcribed using random hexamers. TCR beta CDR3 was amplified by immunoSEQ multiplex PCR. This amplification extended across 54 Vbeta and 13 Jbeta segments. TCRdb analysed the immunoSEQ multiplex PCR reads with MiXCR anew, one entry per CDR3 protein. This sample has 150,000 to 200,000 distinct CDR3 sequences; approximately 95% occur once, and the top ten carry around 0.097%. CDR3 length equals 15 residues. The germline V gene has CDR1 MNHEY and CDR2 SVGAGI. The V and J ends lost 6 bases and 4 bases respectively, with 18 bases between them.

Sequenced: CD4+ T cells from PBMCs. The V and J genes are TRBV6-5 and TRBJ1-2; the D gene is possibly TRBD1 (6 bases). This clonotype originated in a human donor with multiple sclerosis. This chain's CDR3 is CASSFGQSPVYGYTF. As DNA, the CDR3 is TGTGCCAGCAGCTTCGGACAGTCACCCGTCTATGGCTACACCTTC.